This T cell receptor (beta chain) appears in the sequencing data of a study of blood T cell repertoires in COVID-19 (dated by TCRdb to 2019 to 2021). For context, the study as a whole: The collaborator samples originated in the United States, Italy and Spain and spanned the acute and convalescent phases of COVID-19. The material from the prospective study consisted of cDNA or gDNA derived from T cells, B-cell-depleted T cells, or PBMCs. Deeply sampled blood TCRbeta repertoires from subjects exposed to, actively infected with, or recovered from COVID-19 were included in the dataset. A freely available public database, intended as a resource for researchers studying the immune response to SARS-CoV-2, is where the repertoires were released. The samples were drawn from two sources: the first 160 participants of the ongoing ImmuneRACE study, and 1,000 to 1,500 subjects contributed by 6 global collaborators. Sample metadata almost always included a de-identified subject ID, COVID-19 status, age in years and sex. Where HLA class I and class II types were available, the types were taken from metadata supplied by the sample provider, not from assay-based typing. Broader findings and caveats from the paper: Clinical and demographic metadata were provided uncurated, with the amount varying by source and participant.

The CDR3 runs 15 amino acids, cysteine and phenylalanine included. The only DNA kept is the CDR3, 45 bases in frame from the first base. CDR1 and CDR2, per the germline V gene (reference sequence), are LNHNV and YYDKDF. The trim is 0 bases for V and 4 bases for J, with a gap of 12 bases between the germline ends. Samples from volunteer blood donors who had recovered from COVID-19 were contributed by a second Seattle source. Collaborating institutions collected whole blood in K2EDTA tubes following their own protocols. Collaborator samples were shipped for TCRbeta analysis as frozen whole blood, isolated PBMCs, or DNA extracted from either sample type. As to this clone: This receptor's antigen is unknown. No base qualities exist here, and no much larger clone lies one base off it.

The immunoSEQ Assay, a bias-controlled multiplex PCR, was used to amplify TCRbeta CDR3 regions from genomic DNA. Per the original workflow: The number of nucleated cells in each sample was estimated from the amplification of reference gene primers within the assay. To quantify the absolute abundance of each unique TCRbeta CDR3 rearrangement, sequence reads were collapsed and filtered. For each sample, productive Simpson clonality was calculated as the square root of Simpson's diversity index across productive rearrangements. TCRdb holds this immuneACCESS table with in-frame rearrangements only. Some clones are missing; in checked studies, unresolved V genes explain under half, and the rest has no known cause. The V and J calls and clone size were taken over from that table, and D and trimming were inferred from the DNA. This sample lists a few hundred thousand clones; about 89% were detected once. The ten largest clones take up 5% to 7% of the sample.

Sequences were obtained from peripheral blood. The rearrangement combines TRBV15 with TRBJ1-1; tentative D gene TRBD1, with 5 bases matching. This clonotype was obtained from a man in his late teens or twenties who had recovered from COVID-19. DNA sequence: TGTGCCACCAGCAGAGAGGAGGGGCTCGGCACTGAAGCTTTCTTT. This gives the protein CATSREEGLGTEAFF.